A selection of T cell receptor beta chains follows, all from one sample in a study of blood T cell repertoires in COVID-19. Sequencing was performed with immunoSEQ multiplex PCR; in TCRdb, only in-frame clones are kept and a portion is missing. The sample holds approximately 230,000 clones, about nine tenths seen once. Input material: PBMCs or T cells enriched from blood (not recorded which). These receptors were collected from a man aged 18 to 29 who had recovered from COVID-19. The CDR3 runs from the conserved cysteine through the conserved F or W. Each record gives: CDR3 protein, CDR3 DNA, D gene, V gene, J gene, clone size. D genes are given only for firm matches. Rows give clone size only sometimes, using once, few, many, or a class for an expanded clone.

CASKPYSNQPQHF	TGTGCCAGCAAGCCTTATAGCAATCAGCCCCAGCATTTT	NA	TRBV2	TRBJ1-5	NA
CASSAGSYEQYF	TGTGCCAGCAGTGCAGGGTCCTACGAGCAGTACTTC	NA	TRBV2	TRBJ2-7	NA
CASSTDSNQPQHF	TGTGCCAGCTCTACCGATAGCAATCAGCCCCAGCATTTT	NA	TRBV28	TRBJ1-5	few
CASSFVGHPNYGYTF	TGTGCCAGCAGTTTTGTGGGACACCCGAACTATGGCTACACCTTC	NA	TRBV28	TRBJ1-2	few
CASSQSRISNQPQHF	TGTGCCAGCAGCCAATCCAGAATTAGCAATCAGCCCCAGCATTTT	NA	TRBV3-1/TRBV3-2	TRBJ1-5	NA
CASSHGHTNTEAFF	TGTGCCAGCAGCCACGGACACACTAACACTGAAGCTTTCTTT	NA	TRBV7-8	TRBJ1-1	NA
CASSDPQGAWETQYF	TGTGCCAGCAGTGACCCGCAGGGGGCCTGGGAGACCCAGTACTTC	TRBD1	TRBV25-1	TRBJ2-5	NA
CASSLTGPGDNSPLHF	TGTGCCAGCTCACTCACAGGGCCTGGGGATAATTCACCCCTCCACTTT	NA	TRBV18	TRBJ1-6	NA
CASSYSWVTGELFF	TGTGCCAGCAGCTACAGTTGGGTCACCGGGGAGCTGTTTTTT	NA	TRBV11-3	TRBJ2-2	NA
CASSLLSDGAFF	TGTGCCAGCAGTTTGCTGTCCGACGGGGCTTTCTTT	NA	TRBV28	TRBJ1-1	NA
CASSLTYRGSSYNEQFF	TGTGCCAGCAGCTTAACGTACAGGGGAAGCTCCTACAATGAGCAGTTCTTC	TRBD1	TRBV7-2	TRBJ2-1	NA
CASSLIRASGTEAFF	TGTGCCAGCAGCTTGATCCGGGCTTCGGGGACTGAAGCTTTCTTT	NA	TRBV11-2	TRBJ1-1	NA
CASNGGLSDTQYF	TGCGCCAGCAACGGAGGATTGTCAGATACGCAGTATTTT	NA	TRBV10-2	TRBJ2-3	NA
CASSLRHNRVQPQHF	TGCGCCAGCAGCTTGCGCCATAACAGGGTTCAGCCCCAGCATTTT	NA	TRBV5-1	TRBJ1-5	NA
CASSPDRGAGVRDTQYF	TGTGCCAGCAGTCCCGACCGAGGGGCGGGAGTAAGAGATACGCAGTATTTT	TRBD2	TRBV7-9	TRBJ2-3	NA
CASSLTRAGSPLHF	TGTGCCAGCAGTTTGACAAGGGCAGGGTCACCCCTCCACTTT	NA	TRBV6-5	TRBJ1-6	NA
CASSLPPGQGAYEQYF	TGTGCCAGCAGCCTGCCTCCGGGACAGGGGGCCTACGAGCAGTACTTC	TRBD1	TRBV14	TRBJ2-7	NA
CATSSPGENTEAFF	TGTGCCACCAGCAGCCCCGGAGAAAACACTGAAGCTTTCTTT	NA	TRBV15	TRBJ1-1	NA
CASSLQGHEQFF	TGTGCCAGCAGCTTACAGGGCCATGAGCAGTTCTTC	NA	TRBV11-2	TRBJ2-1	NA
CASGQGDNSPLHF	TGTGCCAGCGGACAGGGGGATAATTCACCCCTCCACTTT	TRBD1	TRBV6-4	TRBJ1-6	NA
CASSRAGTGNYGYTF	TGTGCCAGCAGCCGGGCCGGGACAGGGAACTATGGCTACACCTTC	TRBD1	TRBV27	TRBJ1-2	NA
CASSLGGQNIQYF	TGTGCCAGCAGCTTAGGGGGGCAAAACATTCAGTACTTC	NA	TRBV11-2	TRBJ2-4	NA
CASSERQGGGYTF	TGTGCCAGCAGTGAGAGACAGGGGGGTGGCTACACCTTC	TRBD1	TRBV6-1	TRBJ1-2	NA
CASSSLTGSPLHF	TGTGCCAGCAGTTCACTAACCGGGTCACCCCTCCACTTT	NA	TRBV27	TRBJ1-6	NA
CASSPVGSFEQFF	TGTGCCAGCAGCCCGGTTGGTAGCTTTGAGCAGTTCTTC	NA	TRBV5-6	TRBJ2-1	NA
CASSKGDRVADTQYF	TGTGCCAGCAGTAAGGGGGACAGGGTCGCAGATACGCAGTATTTT	TRBD1	TRBV27	TRBJ2-3	NA
CASSLDLRDGRGADEQFF	TGTGCCAGCAGCTTAGATCTAAGGGACGGGAGAGGTGCGGATGAGCAGTTCTTC	NA	TRBV11-3	TRBJ2-1	NA
CASSSKDRRSYEQYF	TGTGCCAGCAGCTCAAAAGACAGGAGATCCTACGAGCAGTACTTC	NA	TRBV7-9	TRBJ2-7	NA
CSGGRADEQYF	TGCAGCGGCGGCAGGGCCGACGAGCAGTACTTC	NA	TRBV29-1	TRBJ2-7	few